Shown below are 21 T cell receptor beta chains from a single sample sequenced in a study of blood T cell repertoires in COVID-19. Measured with immunoSEQ multiplex PCR; TCRdb has only the in-frame clones, and not every one. The sample contains 250,000 to 300,000 clones, roughly 84% of which appear only once. The material sequenced was peripheral blood. These receptors all stem from a woman younger than 35 with acute or convalescent COVID-19.

The chain couples TRBV27 to TRBJ2-7; no clear D gene. Germline V gene sequence: CDR1 MNHEY, CDR2 SMNVEV (reference sequence). CDR3 length equals 11 residues. The V end lost 6 bases, the J end lost 2 bases, and 5 bases lay between the germline ends. Written as DNA, the CDR3 is TGTGCCAGCAGCTCCCCCTACGAGCAGTACTTC. As protein: CASSSPYEQYF.

The chain is built from TRBV14 and TRBJ2-1; 10 bases align to TRBD2. Trimming cost V 4 bases and J 5 bases; bases outside gene matches: 5. CDR1 and CDR2 from the germline V gene are SGHDN and FVKESK. This CDR3 spans 15 amino acids. The CDR3 spells CASSRGTSDHNEQFF. In DNA, the CDR3 is TGTGCCAGCAGCCGCGGGACTAGCGACCACAATGAGCAGTTCTTC.

The chain recombines TRBV7-8 with TRBJ1-1; D not certain. Between the trimmed V and J ends, which lost 5 bases and 1 base, there was a span of 11 bases. CDR1 is SGHVS, CDR2 FQNEAQ, per germline. The CDR3 covers 14 residues. The CDR3 sequence is CASSLPRENTEAFF. The CDR3 DNA follows: TGTGCCAGCAGCCTCCCCCGGGAGAACACTGAAGCTTTCTTT.

This sequence joins TRBV29-1 and TRBJ2-1; 10 bases align to TRBD2. CDR1 SQVTM and CDR2 ANQGSEA come from the germline V gene. This CDR3 is built from 19 residues. J was trimmed by 7 bases and V by 0 bases; bases with no gene match: 18. The CDR3 region is CSVEDLMASGRSSGNEQFF. The CDR3 DNA reads TGCAGCGTTGAAGATCTAATGGCTAGCGGGAGAAGTTCGGGTAATGAGCAGTTCTTC.

V and J are TRBV7-9 and TRBJ2-3; 7 nucleotides agree with TRBD1. The germline V gene has CDR1 SEHNR and CDR2 FQNEAQ (reference sequence). The V gene end was trimmed by 4 bases and the J gene end by 0 bases; junction bases not matched to a gene: 4. The CDR3 runs 15 residues. CDR3 sequence reads: CASSSIQGSTDTQYF. CDR3 in DNA: TGTGCCAGCAGCTCGATACAGGGGAGCACAGATACGCAGTATTTT.

The sample holds one count of this clone. Other DNA sequences in this specimen translate into the identical CDR3. In nucleotides, the CDR3 is TGTGCCAGCAGCTTGGATAGGGGACTCTCCTACGAGCAGTACTTC. Protein sequence: CASSLDRGLSYEQYF. The J gene is TRBJ2-7, the V gene TRBV11-2; the D gene is possibly TRBD2 (6 bases). This CDR3 spans 15 amino acids. Per germline, CDR1 SGHAT and CDR2 FQNNGV. V dropped 3 bases and J dropped 0 bases, with 12 bases sitting between them.

This clone has just a few counts. This chain joins TRBV20-1 and TRBJ1-5, with D perhaps TRBD1 (5 bases). The CDR3 is 12 amino acids. Germline-derived CDR1 and CDR2 are DFQATT and SNEGSKA (reference sequence). Trimming stripped 3 bases from V and 5 bases from J, with 8 bases between. This CDR3 reads CSASRGDQPQHF. DNA of the CDR3: TGCAGTGCTAGTCGGGGGGATCAGCCCCAGCATTTT.

The gene calls are TRBV6-1 and TRBJ2-3; D not certain. CDR3 length equals 16 residues. With 3 bases removed from V and 6 bases from J, the gap between germline ends came to 19 bases. In germline, CDR1 is MNHNS, CDR2 SASEGT. CDR3 protein: CASSEETTRSWDTQYF. Here the CDR3 DNA reads TGTGCCAGCAGTGAGGAAACTACCAGATCGTGGGATACGCAGTATTTT.

In its sample, this clone was seen a few times. V gene TRBV5-1 combines with J gene TRBJ2-7; D is uncertain. CDR1 and CDR2 from the germline V gene are SGHRS and YFSETQ. Trimming took off 0 bases at V and 2 bases at J, with 9 bases between the two ends. CDR3 length equals 14 residues. CDR3 amino acids: CASSLVQFPYEQYF. The CDR3 DNA is TGCGCCAGCAGCTTGGTTCAGTTCCCCTACGAGCAGTACTTC.

DNA for the CDR3: TGTGCCAGCAGTCTAAATCCCCCAGGGACTAGCGGATACAATGAGCAGTTCTTC. Encoded protein: CASSLNPPGTSGYNEQFF. The rearrangement joins TRBV27 to TRBJ2-1; TRBD2 matches at 11 bases. Germline trimming cut 5 bases from V and 4 bases from J; bases unmatched to any gene: 13. The CDR3 covers 18 residues. From germline, CDR1 is MNHEY and CDR2 SMNVEV (reference sequence).

This clone has a handful of counts. The chain carries TRBV7-9 and TRBJ2-6; 8 bases fit TRBD2. Unmatched junction bases numbered 9, after V lost 5 bases and J lost 6 bases. In germline, CDR1 is SEHNR, CDR2 FQNEAQ (reference sequence). The CDR3 has 16 residues. In DNA form, the CDR3 reads TGTGCCAGCAGCCTTACTAGCGGAACTTTGGCCAACGTCCTGACTTTC. Encoded protein: CASSLTSGTLANVLTF.

The rearrangement uses TRBV14 and TRBJ1-3, with TRBD1 as a possible D gene (5 bases). The V end lost 4 bases, the J end lost 2 bases, and 9 bases lay between the germline ends. Germline V CDR1 and CDR2: SGHDN, FVKESK. This CDR3 is 14 amino acids long. CDR3 sequence reads: CASSRGGTGNTIYF. The CDR3 nucleotides read TGTGCCAGCAGCCGGGGGGGGACTGGAAACACCATATATTTT.

The chain carries TRBV4-3 and TRBJ2-7, with 11 bases that match TRBD2. There are 16 residues in the CDR3. CDR1 is LGHNA, CDR2 YSLEER, per germline. Trimming took 2 bases from V and 4 from J; bases not matched to a gene: 7. CDR3 region: CASSQPLAGAGYEQYF. CDR3 nucleotide sequence: TGCGCCAGCAGCCAACCACTAGCGGGAGCGGGGTACGAGCAGTACTTC.

The genes are TRBV25-1 and TRBJ2-5; D unclear. V lost 5 bases, J lost 2 bases, and 15 bases lay in between. This CDR3 has 15 residues. Germline-derived CDR1 and CDR2 are MGHDK and SYGVNS. CDR3 in amino acids: CASSQPLWAQETQYF. The CDR3 coding sequence is TGTGCCAGCAGTCAACCTCTTTGGGCTCAAGAGACCCAGTACTTC.

The rearrangement links TRBV28 to TRBJ2-7; 12 nucleotides align to TRBD2. The CDR3 extends over 16 amino acids. Germline V lookup: CDR1 MDHEN, CDR2 SYDVKM. V lost 4 bases and J lost 6; bases outside the gene matches: 10. CDR3 loop: CASSSLAGGLNLEQYF. Written as DNA, the CDR3 is TGTGCCAGCAGTTCCCTAGCGGGAGGGCTGAATCTCGAGCAGTACTTC.

This chain links TRBV7-9 with TRBJ2-5; 8 positions match TRBD1. Per germline, CDR1 SEHNR and CDR2 FQNEAQ (reference sequence). V gave up 5 bases and J gave up 4 bases; unmatched junction bases: 9. The CDR3 runs 15 residues. The CDR3 loop reads CASSLRTGKGETQYF. CDR3 nucleotide sequence: TGTGCCAGCAGCCTTCGGACAGGGAAGGGAGAGACCCAGTACTTC.

This chain links TRBV30 with TRBJ1-1, with D possibly matching TRBD1 (5 bases). Trimming pared 1 base from V and 8 bases from J, leaving 11 bases between. The germline V gene encodes CDR1 GTSNPN and CDR2 SVGIG (reference sequence). The CDR3 has 12 residues. The DNA of the CDR3 is TGTGCCTGGAGTGCAGACAGCATCGAAGCTTTCTTT. It is translated as CAWSADSIEAFF.

V usage is TRBV28 and J usage is TRBJ1-2; the match to TRBD1 covers 7 bases. Germline assignment: CDR1 MDHEN and CDR2 SYDVKM. J gave up 8 bases and V 5 bases, and 11 bases lay outside the gene matches. CDR3 length equals 14 residues. The CDR3 spells CASSVAEGARGYTF. CDR3 nucleotide sequence: TGTGCCAGCAGTGTCGCTGAGGGGGCGCGGGGCTACACCTTC.

The gene calls are TRBV27 and TRBJ2-1; 8 nucleotides match TRBD2. Trimming took 6 bases from V and 6 from J; bases not matched to a gene: 4. Germline V lookup: CDR1 MNHEY, CDR2 SMNVEV (reference sequence). The CDR3 is made up of 13 amino acids. The CDR3 DNA sequence: TGTGCCAGCAGCCCCGGGAGGGGCAATGAGCAGTTCTTC. It is translated as CASSPGRGNEQFF.

This chain links TRBV11-2 with TRBJ2-3; TRBD1 is a possible D gene (5 bases). The CDR3 is made up of 15 amino acids. Trimming cost V 3 bases and J 0 bases, with 10 bases left between them. Germline CDR1 is SGHAT and CDR2 is FQNNGV. DNA for the CDR3: TGTGCCAGCAGCTTCCAGGGCGGTAGCACAGATACGCAGTATTTT. This sequence encodes CASSFQGGSTDTQYF.

This clone has a handful of counts. This rearrangement joins TRBV10-1 to TRBJ2-1; 9 bases match TRBD1. The CDR3 sequence is 14 residues long. From germline, CDR1 is WNHNN and CDR2 SYGVQD (reference sequence). Unmatched junction bases numbered 5, after V lost 4 bases and J lost 7 bases. CDR3 loop: CASSGGQGANEQFF. CDR3 nucleotides: TGCGCCAGCAGTGGGGGACAGGGAGCGAATGAGCAGTTCTTC.